Sequencing of this T cell receptor (beta chain) was carried out in a study of cytomegalovirus exposure and HLA in healthy donors. Study overall: Within an early data release were about 85 million unique TCRs drawn from HLA-typed donors. For the approximately 400 genotyped donors, about 79% fell within the Caucasian-associated ancestry cluster. General study results and limits: Researchers reported in a later analysis that a missense DCLRE1C variant was tied to TCR beta V- and J-gene trimming.

Details on this clone: The antigen is unknown.

Researchers ran the PCR with 60 Vbeta and 13 Jbeta primers. Method: immunoSEQ multiplex PCR; TCRdb's copy keeps in-frame clones and lacks some. The sample carries roughly 120,000 clones, around 68% recorded once. Sequenced sample: PBMCs. This TCR came from a woman between 40 and 50 years old in good health and CMV-seropositive.

This chain's CDR3 is CASSAGGTGNSQPQHF. CDR3 DNA: TGTGCCAGCAGCGCGGGTGGGACAGGGAATAGTCAGCCCCAGCATTTT. The chain links TRBV6-6 to TRBJ1-5, with 9 nucleotides matching TRBD1. Looked up from germline, CDR1 is MNHNY and CDR2 is SVGAGI (reference sequence). This CDR3 has 16 amino acids. V shed 6 bases, J shed 6 bases, and the junction held 12 bases outside the gene matches.